The 7 T cell receptor beta chains listed next were all sequenced from one sample in a study of CD8 T cells in ankylosing spondylitis (dated by TCRdb to the late 2010s). The library was prepared using 5' RACE. TCRdb shows the sequencer as Illumina HiSeq 2500. In-frame beta chains were kept once TCRdb had trimmed the public reads at Q25 with fastp and called clones with MiXCR. Every CDR3 protein is listed once, alongside the most common genes and DNA of its rows. The sample records over 130,000 distinct CDR3 sequences, under 45% of which are singletons. The top ten hold 12% to 15% of the sample. The source material was synovial fluid, either unsorted or a sorted T cell fraction (not recorded which). Receptors were obtained from a male donor with ankylosing spondylitis.

V gene TRBV4-1 combines with J gene TRBJ2-1; 9 positions agree with TRBD1. Germline V gene lookup returns CDR1 MGHRA and CDR2 YSYEKL. This CDR3 is built from 16 residues. The ends lost 2 bases at V and 6 bases at J; junction bases unmatched: 8. The CDR3 region has the DNA TGCGCCAGCAGCCAACTTCCGGGACAGGGAGTCAATGAGCAGTTCTTC. Protein: CASSQLPGQGVNEQFF.

The rearrangement joins TRBV4-2 to TRBJ2-3; TRBD2 agrees at 7 bases. Germline CDR1 reads LGHNA; CDR2 reads YNFKEQ. Unmatched junction bases numbered 14, after V lost 3 bases and J lost 5 bases. The CDR3 is 17 residues long. The CDR3 protein is CASSQLAEPYGGDTQYF. The CDR3 region has the DNA TGTGCCAGCAGCCAGCTAGCGGAACCTTACGGGGGAGATACGCAGTATTTT.

In its sample, this clonotype was seen many times. This rearrangement joins TRBV2 to TRBJ1-6, with D unresolved. The CDR3 spans 17 residues. CDR1 and CDR2 from the germline V gene are SNHLY and FYNNEI. Between the trimmed V and J ends, which lost 6 bases and 5 bases, there was a span of 20 bases. The CDR3 coding sequence is TGTGCCAGCAGGAACCCCCCCTCACTTATGCATAATTCACCCCTCCACTTT. Translating it yields CASRNPPSLMHNSPLHF.

This sequence joins TRBV7-8 and TRBJ2-1; possibly TRBD2 for D (5 bases). Germline loops: CDR1 SGHVS, CDR2 FQNEAQ. The CDR3 consists of 13 residues. V lost 3 bases and J lost 5, with 8 bases in between. The CDR3 is CASSFGLDNEQFF. CDR3 sequence (DNA): TGTGCCAGCAGCTTCGGACTCGACAATGAGCAGTTCTTC.

This clonotype was detected ten times or more. The rearrangement links TRBV6-1 to TRBJ2-2; the D gene could be TRBD1 or TRBD2 (6 bases each). The V end lost 0 bases, the J end lost 7 bases, and 12 bases lay between the germline ends. The CDR3 runs to 15 residues. CDR1 MNHNS and CDR2 SASEGT come from the germline V gene. Here the CDR3 DNA reads TGTGCCAGCAGTGAAGCTCTAGGGGGAGGCGGGGAGCTGTTTTTT. Translating it yields CASSEALGGGGELFF.

The chain has TRBV20-1 and TRBJ2-1, with 7 bases aligning to TRBD2. V dropped 0 bases and J dropped 8; count of bases not matched to a gene: 13. The CDR3 contains 16 residues. Germline lookup yields CDR1 DFQATT and CDR2 SNEGSKA (reference sequence). The CDR3 reads CSARDLFRGSGDEQFF. The CDR3 nucleotides are TGCAGTGCTAGAGATCTATTCCGCGGGAGTGGAGATGAGCAGTTCTTC.

This clonotype was seen once. The rearrangement joins TRBV6-6 to TRBJ2-7; 7 bases agree with TRBD2. The CDR3 contains 12 residues. Germline CDR1 and CDR2: MNHNY and SVGAGI (reference sequence). J was trimmed by 5 bases and V by 7 bases; bases with no gene match: 5. In DNA form, the CDR3 reads TGTGCCAGCAAAGAGCGGGACGACGAGCAGTACTTC. Translated, it gives CASKERDDEQYF.